The rows below give T cell receptor beta chains drawn from one sample of a study of T-cell reconstitution after alpha-beta-depleted transplantation in children. In TCRdb, the PCR reads were re-called with MiXCR into one record per CDR3 protein. Altogether about 420,000 distinct CDR3 sequences are present, roughly a tenth being singletons, with the ten largest covering over 4.5%. The specimen was PBMCs from the stem cell graft donor, collected from the stem cell graft. These receptors were obtained from a human donor who donated a stem cell graft to a child with acute myeloid leukemia. CDR3s include the opening cysteine and the closing phenylalanine or tryptophan. D genes are given only for firm matches. The size of a clone is reported for some rows only, either as once, few or many, or as a class for expanded clones.

d_call,v_call,j_call,clone_size,cdr3_nt,cdr3_aa
.,TRBV2,TRBJ2-6,.,TGTGCCAGCAGCCGAACTTCCAGGTCTGGGGCCAACGTCCTGACTTTC,CASSRTSRSGANVLTF
.,TRBV7-9,TRBJ2-3,many,TGTGCCAGCAGCATTCAGGCTAGCACAGATACGCAGTATTTT,CASSIQASTDTQYF
TRBD1,TRBV5-6,TRBJ1-1,few,TGTGCCAGCAGCCGTTCCCGGGACAGGGGATGGGGTACTGAAGCTTTCTTT,CASSRSRDRGWGTEAFF
.,TRBV12-3/TRBV12-4,TRBJ2-2,few,TGTGCCAGCAGTCGTAGGGGGAGGGCCCCCGGGGAGCTGTTTTTT,CASSRRGRAPGELFF
.,TRBV20-1,TRBJ2-2,few,TGCAGTGCTAGAGATAGACCAGGCGGGGAGCTGTTTTTT,CSARDRPGGELFF
.,TRBV12-3/TRBV12-4,TRBJ1-2,.,TGTGCCAGCAGTTTAGATACGGACCCGAACTATGGCTACACCTTC,CASSLDTDPNYGYTF
.,TRBV29-1,TRBJ2-1,once,TGCAGCGTGTCCGTCGGAGTTTACAATGAGCAGTTCTTC,CSVSVGVYNEQFF
.,TRBV5-6,TRBJ2-7,many,TGTGCCAGCAGCTCGGGGCAACAGGGAGGGTACGAGCAGTACTTC,CASSSGQQGGYEQYF
.,TRBV5-1,TRBJ2-2,many,TGCGCCAGCAGCTTCGGCAGGGCGGTGAACACCGGGGAGCTGTTTTTT,CASSFGRAVNTGELFF
.,TRBV7-3,TRBJ2-7,.,TGTGCCAGCAGCTTAACGGGGGCAGGGCGGTACGAGCAGTACTTC,CASSLTGAGRYEQYF
.,TRBV7-2,TRBJ2-1,few,TGTGCCAGCAGCTTAGAAGGGCGGGAGCAGTTCTTC,CASSLEGREQFF
.,TRBV7-3,TRBJ2-2,many,TGTGCCAGCAGCCCCCAGGGATCCGGGGAGCTGTTTTTT,CASSPQGSGELFF
TRBD1,TRBV10-3,TRBJ1-1,.,TGTGCCATCAGTGAAGGACAGGGAGGCGTAGCTTTCTTT,CAISEGQGGVAFF
.,TRBV25-1,TRBJ1-1,few,TGTGCCAGCAGTACAACCGGGGGGGGAGGGAACACTGAAGCTTTCTTT,CASSTTGGGGNTEAFF
.,TRBV12-3/TRBV12-4,TRBJ1-2,.,TGTGCCAGCGGGAATAGCTGGTCCCTCTATGGCTACACCTTC,CASGNSWSLYGYTF
TRBD2,TRBV5-1,TRBJ2-3,many,TGCGCCAGCAGCTTGAGCGGGGCGGGAGATACGCAGTATTTT,CASSLSGAGDTQYF
TRBD1,TRBV19,TRBJ1-4,few,TGTGCCAGTAAAGATACAGGGGGGAATGAAAAACTGTTTTTT,CASKDTGGNEKLFF
.,TRBV14,TRBJ1-5,.,TGTGCCAGCAGCCAAGGTGTTAGGGTACCGTGCAATCAGCCCCAGCATTTT,CASSQGVRVPCNQPQHF
TRBD1,TRBV12-3/TRBV12-4,TRBJ1-4,many,TGTGCCAGCAGTGCTAGACAGGGGGCGTCGGAACTGTTTTTT,CASSARQGASELFF
TRBD1,TRBV7-2,TRBJ2-5,many,TGCGCCAGCAGCTTGGGGACAGGCGGGGAGACCCAGTACTTC,CASSLGTGGETQYF
TRBD1,TRBV4-2,TRBJ2-6,.,TGTGCCAGCAGCTCCTGGGACAGGTGCTCCTCTGGGGCCAACGTCCTGACTTTC,CASSSWDRCSSGANVLTF
TRBD1,TRBV20-1,TRBJ1-1,many,TGCAGTGCTAGACGACAGGGAGGCACTGAAGCTTTCTTT,CSARRQGGTEAFF